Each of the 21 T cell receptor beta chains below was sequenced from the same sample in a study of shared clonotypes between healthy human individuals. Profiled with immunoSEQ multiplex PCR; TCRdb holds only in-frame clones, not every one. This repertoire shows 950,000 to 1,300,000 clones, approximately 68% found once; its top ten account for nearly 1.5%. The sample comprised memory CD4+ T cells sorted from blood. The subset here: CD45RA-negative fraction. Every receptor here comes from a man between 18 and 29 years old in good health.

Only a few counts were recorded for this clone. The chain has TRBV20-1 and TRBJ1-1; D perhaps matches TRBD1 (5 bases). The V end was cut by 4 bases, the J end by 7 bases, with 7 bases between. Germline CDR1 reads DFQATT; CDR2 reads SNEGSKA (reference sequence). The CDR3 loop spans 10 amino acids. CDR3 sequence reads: CSAKGHEAFF. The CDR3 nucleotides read TGCAGTGCTAAGGGGCATGAAGCTTTCTTT.

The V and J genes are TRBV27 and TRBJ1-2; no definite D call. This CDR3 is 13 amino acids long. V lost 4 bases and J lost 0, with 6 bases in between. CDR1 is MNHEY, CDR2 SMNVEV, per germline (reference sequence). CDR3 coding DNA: TGTGCCAGCAGTTATAGGGCTAACTATGGCTACACCTTC. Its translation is CASSYRANYGYTF.

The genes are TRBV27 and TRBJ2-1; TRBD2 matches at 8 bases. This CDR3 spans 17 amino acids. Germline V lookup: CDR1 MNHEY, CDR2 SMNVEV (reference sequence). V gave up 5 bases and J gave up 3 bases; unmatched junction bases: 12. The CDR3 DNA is TGTGCCAGCAGTCTCGGACCGGGACTAGGGGTCTACAATGAGCAGTTCTTC. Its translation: CASSLGPGLGVYNEQFF.

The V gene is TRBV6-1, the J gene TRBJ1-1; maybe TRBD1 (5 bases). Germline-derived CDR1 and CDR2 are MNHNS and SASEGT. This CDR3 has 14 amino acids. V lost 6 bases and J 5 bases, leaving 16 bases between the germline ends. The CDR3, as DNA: TGTGCCAGCAGCGTTTTGCAGGGACGAACTGAAGCTTTCTTT. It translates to CASSVLQGRTEAFF.

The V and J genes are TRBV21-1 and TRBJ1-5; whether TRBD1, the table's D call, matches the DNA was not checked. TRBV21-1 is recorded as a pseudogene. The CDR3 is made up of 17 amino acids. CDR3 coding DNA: TGTGCCAGCAGCGTCCGCCGCAGGGGGGATAGCAATCAGCCCCAGCATTTT. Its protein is CASSVRRRGDSNQPQHF.

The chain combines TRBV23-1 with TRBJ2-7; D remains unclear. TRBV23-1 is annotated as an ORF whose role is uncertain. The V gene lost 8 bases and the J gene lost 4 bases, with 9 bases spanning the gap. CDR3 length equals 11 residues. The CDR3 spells CASGLYYEQYF. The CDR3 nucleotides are TGCGCCAGCGGGCTGTATTACGAGCAGTACTTC.

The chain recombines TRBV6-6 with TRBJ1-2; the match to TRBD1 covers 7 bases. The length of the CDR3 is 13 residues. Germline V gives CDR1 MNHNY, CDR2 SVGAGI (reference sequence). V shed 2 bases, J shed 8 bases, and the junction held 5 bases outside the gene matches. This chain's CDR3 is CASSYSDREGYTF. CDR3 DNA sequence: TGTGCCAGCAGTTACAGCGACAGGGAAGGCTACACCTTC.

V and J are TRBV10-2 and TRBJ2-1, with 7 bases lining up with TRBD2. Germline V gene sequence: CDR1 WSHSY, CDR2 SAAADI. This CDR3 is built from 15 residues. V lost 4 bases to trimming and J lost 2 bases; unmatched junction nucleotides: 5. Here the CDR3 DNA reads TGCGCCAGCAGTGTTCGGGGGGATCCCTACAATGAGCAGTTCTTC. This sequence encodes CASSVRGDPYNEQFF.

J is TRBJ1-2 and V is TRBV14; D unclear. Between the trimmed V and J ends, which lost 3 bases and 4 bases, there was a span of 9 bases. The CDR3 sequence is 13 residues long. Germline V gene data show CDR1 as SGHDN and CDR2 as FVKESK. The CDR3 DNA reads TGTGCCAGCAGCCAGGACCGGCTCTATGGCTACACCTTC. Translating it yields CASSQDRLYGYTF. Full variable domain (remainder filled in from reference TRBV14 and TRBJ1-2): EAGVTQFPSHSVIEKGQTVTLRCDPISGHDNLYWYRRVMGKEIKFLLHFVKESKQDESGMPNNRFLAERTGGTYSTLKVQPAELEDSGVYFCASSQDRLYGYTFGSGTRLTVV.

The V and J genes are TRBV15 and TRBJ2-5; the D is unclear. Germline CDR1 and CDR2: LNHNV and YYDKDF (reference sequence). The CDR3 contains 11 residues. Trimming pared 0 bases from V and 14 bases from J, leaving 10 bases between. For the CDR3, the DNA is TGTGCCACCAGCAGAGATCAGTGGTCTTACTTC. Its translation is CATSRDQWSYF.

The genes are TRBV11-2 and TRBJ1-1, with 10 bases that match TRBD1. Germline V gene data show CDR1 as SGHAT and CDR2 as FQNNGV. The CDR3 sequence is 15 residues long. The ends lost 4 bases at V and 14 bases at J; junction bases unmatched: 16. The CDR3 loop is CASSYGQGVLFPAFF. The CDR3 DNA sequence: TGTGCCAGCAGCTACGGACAGGGGGTGTTATTCCCAGCCTTCTTT.

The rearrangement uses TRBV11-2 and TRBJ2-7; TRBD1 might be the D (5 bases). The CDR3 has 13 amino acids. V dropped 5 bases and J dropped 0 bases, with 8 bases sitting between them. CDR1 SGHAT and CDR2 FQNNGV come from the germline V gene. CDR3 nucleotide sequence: TGTGCCAGCAGCAAGGACACCTCCTACGAGCAGTACTTC. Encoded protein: CASSKDTSYEQYF.

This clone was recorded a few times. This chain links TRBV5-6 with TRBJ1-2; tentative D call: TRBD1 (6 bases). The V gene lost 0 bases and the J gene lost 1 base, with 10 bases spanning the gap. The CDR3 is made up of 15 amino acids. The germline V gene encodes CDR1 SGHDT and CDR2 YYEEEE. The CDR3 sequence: CASSLDRADNYGYTF. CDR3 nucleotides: TGTGCCAGCAGCTTGGACAGGGCCGATAACTATGGCTACACCTTC. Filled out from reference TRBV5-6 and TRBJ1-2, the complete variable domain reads DAGVTQSPTHLIKTRGQQVTLRCSPKSGHDTVSWYQQALGQGPQFIFQYYEEEERQRGNFPDRFSGHQFPNYSSELNVNALLLGDSALYLCASSLDRADNYGYTFGSGTRLTVV.

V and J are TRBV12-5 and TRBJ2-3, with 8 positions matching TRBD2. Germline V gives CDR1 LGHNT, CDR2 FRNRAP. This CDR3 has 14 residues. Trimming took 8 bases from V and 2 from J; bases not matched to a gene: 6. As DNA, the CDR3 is TGTGCTAGTAGTCAGCGGGGGAACACAGATACGCAGTATTTT. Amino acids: CASSQRGNTDTQYF.

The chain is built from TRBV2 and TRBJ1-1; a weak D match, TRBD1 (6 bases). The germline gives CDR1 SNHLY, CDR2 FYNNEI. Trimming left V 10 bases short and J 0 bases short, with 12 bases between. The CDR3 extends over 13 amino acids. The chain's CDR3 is CATAGQMNTEAFF. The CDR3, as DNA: TGTGCCACGGCGGGACAAATGAACACTGAAGCTTTCTTT.

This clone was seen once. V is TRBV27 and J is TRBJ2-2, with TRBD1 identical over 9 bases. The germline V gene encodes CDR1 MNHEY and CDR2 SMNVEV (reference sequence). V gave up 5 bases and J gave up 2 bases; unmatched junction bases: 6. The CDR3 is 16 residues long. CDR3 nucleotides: TGTGCCAGCAGTCGGTTGACAGGGGGAAACACCGGGGAGCTGTTTTTT. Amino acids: CASSRLTGGNTGELFF.

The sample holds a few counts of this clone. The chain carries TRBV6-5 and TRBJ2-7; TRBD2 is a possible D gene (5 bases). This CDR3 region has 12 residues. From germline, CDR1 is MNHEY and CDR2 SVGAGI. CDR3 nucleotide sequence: TGTGCTCCAAGGGAGTCCAACTACGAGCAGTACTTC. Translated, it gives CAPRESNYEQYF.

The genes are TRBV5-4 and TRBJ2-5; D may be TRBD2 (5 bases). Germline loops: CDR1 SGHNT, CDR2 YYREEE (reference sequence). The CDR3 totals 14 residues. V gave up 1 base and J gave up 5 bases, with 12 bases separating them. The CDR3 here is CASSLMSLGETQYF. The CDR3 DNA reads TGTGCCAGCAGCTTGATGTCACTAGGGGAGACCCAGTACTTC.

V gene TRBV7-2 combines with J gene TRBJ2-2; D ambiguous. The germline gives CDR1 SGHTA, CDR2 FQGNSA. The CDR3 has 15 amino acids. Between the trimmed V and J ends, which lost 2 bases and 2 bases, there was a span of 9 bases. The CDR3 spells CASSLLAANTGELFF. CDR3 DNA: TGTGCCAGCAGCTTATTAGCTGCTAACACCGGGGAGCTGTTTTTT.

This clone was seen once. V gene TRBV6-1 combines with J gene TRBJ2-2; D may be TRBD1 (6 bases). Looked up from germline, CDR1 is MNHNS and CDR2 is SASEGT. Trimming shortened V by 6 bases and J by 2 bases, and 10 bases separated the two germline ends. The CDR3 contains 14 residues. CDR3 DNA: TGTGCCAGCAGAGCGGACAGAAACACCGGGGAGCTGTTTTTT. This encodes CASRADRNTGELFF.

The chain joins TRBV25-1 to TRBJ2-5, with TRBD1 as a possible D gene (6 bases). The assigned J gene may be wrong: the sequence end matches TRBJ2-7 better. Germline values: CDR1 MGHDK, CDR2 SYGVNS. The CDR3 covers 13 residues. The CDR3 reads CASSRGGSYEQYF. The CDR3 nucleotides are TGTGCCAGCAGTAGAGGGGGCTCCTACGAGCAGTACTTC.